The sequence of this T cell receptor beta chain was determined in a study of cytotoxic CD8 clonotypes in ibrutinib-treated CLL (dated by TCRdb to the early 2020s). Regarding the research as a whole: In this cohort, more than 14 patients were treatment-naive and approximately twelve were relapsed/refractory, while roughly 18 had unmutated IGHV. Responses were partial in roughly 24 patients and complete in 2; after median 68 months follow-up, 14 stayed in remission and roughly twelve progressed. Response samples were obtained after a median of about 13 months of treatment, with a range of roughly 6 to 40 months. On average, each sample had hundreds of thousands of productive templates and around 100,000 productive rearrangements. Of the 90 or so people in the trial, around 26 had longitudinal samples available. Cryopreserved peripheral blood mononuclear cells were obtained before treatment, at response, and at either sustained remission or disease progression. Patients were still on ibrutinib when every remission and progressive disease sample was collected.

The sample's time point, from its label and the paper: approximately 25 months on ibrutinib. For TCR beta library preparation, about 1.8 micrograms of genomic DNA were isolated from cryopreserved PBMCs. Longitudinal blood samples from CLL patients on ibrutinib monotherapy were analyzed using high-throughput TCR beta sequencing. The patients took part in an open-label, single-center phase 2 trial of ibrutinib monotherapy. The goal of deep resolution MiSeq sequencing was a depth between 1 in 1 million and 1 in 200,000 T cells, and coverage averaged 10x per clonotype. TCR beta libraries were generated with the immunoSEQ hsTCRB Kit. Per the original workflow: Data were analyzed with ImmunoSEQ Data Assistant and ImmunoSEQ Analyzer, with V, D and J genes assigned per IMGT definitions. Clonality, with values ranging from 0 to 1, was calculated as one minus the normalized Shannon entropy of productive rearrangement frequencies. Public clonotype analysis was restricted to overrepresented clonotypes comprising at least 0.05% of each patient's repertoire. Some 14 age-matched healthy donor repertoires from immuneACCESS served as clonality controls. TCRdb provides this immuneACCESS table in a form limited to in-frame rearrangements. Some clones are lacking; in checked studies, under half of them reflect an unresolved V gene, and why the rest are absent is not known. Clone size and V and J calls were adopted from that table, with D and trimming inferred from the DNA. The sample table lists some 200,000 clones, 72% of them with a count of one. The ten largest clonotypes hold about an eighth of the sample.

Inclusive of the bounding cysteine and phenylalanine, the CDR3 is 15 residues long. Only the CDR3 DNA is retained, 45 bases long and in frame from the first base. From V the trimming removes 2 bases and from J it removes 7 bases, while the gene matches leave 11 bases of the junction unaccounted for. CDR1 and CDR2 are drawn from the germline V gene: MNHNS, SASEGT. Of note for this clone: Its specific antigen is unknown. No per-base quality is available; no much larger clone lies one base away.

Findings and caveats that apply to the study as a whole: Sustained-remission and progressing patients did not have matched sampling times, and lymph node repertoires were not examined. Clonality rose at ibrutinib response, remained stable during sustained remission, and dropped back toward baseline at progression. Baseline clonality exceeded that of age-matched healthy donors and correlated strongly with circulating CD8+ T-cell counts. Public clonotypes were rare and either shrank or stayed stable during treatment, and the rise in clonality at ibrutinib response reflected expansion of private clonotypes.

Material: PBMCs, obtained after 24 months of ibrutinib treatment. The TCR was taken from a human donor with chronic lymphocytic leukemia. In this chain, TRBV6-1 is recombined with TRBJ2-7, and 7 junction bases match TRBD2. The CDR3: CASSEKVGGPREQYF. The bases are TGTGCCAGCAGTGAAAAAGTGGGAGGGCCGCGGGAGCAGTACTTC.